Listed below are T cell receptor beta chains from one sample, sequenced in a study of blood T cell repertoires in COVID-19. TCRdb keeps only in-frame clones here, not all; method: immunoSEQ multiplex PCR. Found here are about 54,000 clones, roughly 90% of them singletons; the top ten hold about 4%. Sequencing input: peripheral blood. The receptors were sampled from a man aged 50 to 59 with acute or convalescent COVID-19. Both conserved end residues are part of each CDR3. The D gene is left open where the match is weak. Expanded clones are given a class, and other clones once, few, many or no size at all.

clone_size	v_call	d_call	j_call	cdr3_nt	cdr3_aa
.	TRBV5-8	.	TRBJ1-5	TGTGCCAGCAGCTCAGTGCCAGAGTCGGGGCCCCAGCATTTT	CASSSVPESGPQHF
once	TRBV12-2	.	TRBJ2-4	TGTGCAAGTCGCCTAAACCAGGACACTATTCTAGCCAAAAACATTCAGTACTTC	CASRLNQDTILAKNIQYF
.	TRBV18	TRBD1	TRBJ2-5	TGTGCCAGCTCGCCCGGGACAGGGGGCGGAAAGACCCAGTACTTC	CASSPGTGGGKTQYF
.	TRBV19	.	TRBJ2-7	TGTGCCAGTAGTATGGGGACATATTCCTACGAGCAGTACTTC	CASSMGTYSYEQYF
.	TRBV4-1	TRBD2	TRBJ2-1	TGCGCCAGCAGCCAAGTGGGTCGCGGGAGGTCCTACAATGAGCAGTTCTTC	CASSQVGRGRSYNEQFF
.	TRBV11-3	.	TRBJ2-2	TGTGCCAGCAGCTCAATCAGGGAACCGAACACCGGGGAGCTGTTTTTT	CASSSIREPNTGELFF
.	TRBV9	.	TRBJ2-1	TGTGCCAGCAGCGTAGGGACAGTCGCCTACAATGAGCAGTTCTTC	CASSVGTVAYNEQFF
.	TRBV6-4	TRBD2	TRBJ2-1	TGTGCCAGCAGTGACTCGGGGACTAGCGGGAGCAATGAGCAGTTCTTC	CASSDSGTSGSNEQFF
.	TRBV10-3	TRBD1	TRBJ2-2	TGTGCCATCAGTACAGGGGGATGGGACACCGGGGAGCTGTTTTTT	CAISTGGWDTGELFF
.	TRBV24-1	TRBD2	TRBJ2-1	TGTGCCACCAGTGATTTGGGACTAGCGGATAATGAGCAGTTCTTC	CATSDLGLADNEQFF
.	TRBV9	TRBD1	TRBJ1-1	TGTGCCAGCAGCGTAGTGGGACAGGGCTTTATGAACACTGAAGCTTTCTTT	CASSVVGQGFMNTEAFF
.	TRBV25-1	TRBD1	TRBJ1-5	TGTGCCAGCAGTGAATACCAGGGGGGCGATCAGCCCCAGCATTTT	CASSEYQGGDQPQHF
.	TRBV29-1	.	TRBJ2-5	TGCAGCGTCGAGGTCAAGACCCAGTACTTC	CSVEVKTQYF
.	TRBV19	TRBD2	TRBJ2-1	TGTGCCAGTATGGGACTAGCGGGAGGGCCATATGAGCAGTTCTTC	CASMGLAGGPYEQFF
.	TRBV5-1	.	TRBJ1-4	TGCGCCAGCAGCCTACGACCGAGCGGGGAAAAACTGTTTTTT	CASSLRPSGEKLFF
once	TRBV5-1	.	TRBJ1-6	TGCGCCAGCAGCTTGGTCTCGGAGGGGAGTTCACCCCTCCACTTT	CASSLVSEGSSPLHF
.	TRBV2	.	TRBJ2-5	TGTGCCAGCAAGCGGGAAGAGACCCAGTACTTC	CASKREETQYF
once	TRBV5-4	TRBD1	TRBJ2-5	TGTGCCAGCAGCTTAGGACAGGGGAGGCAAGAGACCCAGTACTTC	CASSLGQGRQETQYF
.	TRBV6-5	TRBD1	TRBJ1-4	TGTGCCAGCAGTTCCCCGACAGGGGGCATTGAAAAACTGTTTTTT	CASSSPTGGIEKLFF
.	TRBV6-6	.	TRBJ2-3	TGTGCCAGCAGTTACTTCGGTTCTAGCACAGATACGCAGTATTTT	CASSYFGSSTDTQYF
.	TRBV12-5	TRBD1	TRBJ2-5	TGTGCTAGTGGGAAGGGGGCCGTGCAAGAGACCCAGTACTTC	CASGKGAVQETQYF
.	TRBV5-1	TRBD1	TRBJ2-5	TGCGCCAGCAGTCGGGACAGACCAGCCACCCAGTACTTC	CASSRDRPATQYF
.	TRBV7-7	TRBD2	TRBJ2-3	TGTGCCAGCAGCTTGGGATTAGCGGGAGCAGCAGATACGCAGTATTTT	CASSLGLAGAADTQYF
.	TRBV7-9	.	TRBJ2-7	TGTGCCAGCAGCTCCAGGACAGTTACCTACGAGCAGTACTTC	CASSSRTVTYEQYF
.	TRBV5-6	TRBD1	TRBJ1-1	TGTGCCAGCAGCCCGACAGGGGGCTACACTGAAGCTTTCTTT	CASSPTGGYTEAFF
.	TRBV7-6	TRBD2	TRBJ2-7	TGTGCCAGCAGCCCGAGGAGCGGGAGTTACGAGCAGTACTTC	CASSPRSGSYEQYF
.	TRBV7-8	TRBD2	TRBJ2-3	TGTGCCAGCAGCTTTGTAGCGGGAGATACGGATACGCAGTATTTT	CASSFVAGDTDTQYF
.	TRBV7-8	TRBD2	TRBJ2-3	TGTGCCAGCAGCTTAGCAGGAAACCGCAACCTAGCGGGAGGCACAGATACGCAGTATTTT	CASSLAGNRNLAGGTDTQYF
.	TRBV28	.	TRBJ1-2	TGTGCCAGCAGCCTTGACAGGACCTATGGCTACACCTTC	CASSLDRTYGYTF
.	TRBV6-5	.	TRBJ2-2	TGTGCCAGCAGTCCCGCCAGGGGTACCCCCGGGGAGCTGTTTTTT	CASSPARGTPGELFF
.	TRBV3-1/TRBV3-2	.	TRBJ1-4	TGTGCCAGCAGCACCCGGGGTCAAAATGAAAAACTGTTTTTT	CASSTRGQNEKLFF
.	TRBV28	TRBD1	TRBJ1-6	TGTGCCAGCAGTTCTCCGGGACAGGGTTGGTCACCCCTCCACTTT	CASSSPGQGWSPLHF
.	TRBV10-2	.	TRBJ2-4	TGCGCCAGCATAGGCCTAACAGGGGAGGACCACATTCAGTACTTC	CASIGLTGEDHIQYF
once	TRBV20-1	TRBD2	TRBJ2-1	TGCAGTGCTAGTAACCCGGCTAGCGGGAGGAACAATGAGCAGTTCTTC	CSASNPASGRNNEQFF
once	TRBV6-1	.	TRBJ2-2	TGTGCCAGCAGTGAGGGAAGACTAGGCCCCGGGGAGCTGTTTTTT	CASSEGRLGPGELFF